The text below deals with one T cell receptor beta chain. Authors' data handling: Reference gene primer amplification yielded estimated nucleated cell counts. Assay: immunoSEQ multiplex PCR; the TCRdb copy retains only in-frame clones and omits some. V, J and clone size reflect that table, while D and trimming were determined from the DNA. Of some 90,000 clones detected, 89% appear once; the ten largest clones hold roughly 5.2%. The sample comes from a study of blood T cell repertoires in COVID-19. Whole-study context: The United States, Italy and Spain were the sources of the acute and convalescent COVID-19 samples. In each case, the material was cDNA or gDNA derived from T cells, B-cell-depleted T cells, or PBMCs.

After removal of 4 bases from V and 4 bases from J, the junction contained 7 bases not matched to a gene. This CDR3 is 16 amino acids long. The V gene's germline CDR1 is SEHNR and CDR2 FQNEAQ (reference sequence). The chain carries TRBV7-9 and TRBJ2-5; TRBD2 matches at 12 bases. The TCR comes from a woman of 80 years or more with active COVID-19. Material: peripheral blood. The CDR3 here is CASSSGGTSGRETQYF. DNA for the CDR3: TGTGCCAGCAGCTCGGGGGGGACTAGCGGGCGAGAGACCCAGTACTTC.